This T cell receptor beta chain was sequenced in a study of CD8+CD57+ T cells in acquired aplastic anemia. Study-wide context: Sorted CD4+ and CD8+ cells gave an average of roughly 3.3 ug of DNA.

Study-level findings and limits: The same twenty-nine CD8+ CDR3 sequences occurred in patients and in controls.

Researchers used genomic DNA as the template to profile TCR beta VDJ and CDR3. From the reads, TCRdb called clonotypes with MiXCR, one entry per CDR3 protein. The sample records more than 100,000 distinct CDR3 sequences, less than 45% being singletons. This clonotype has ten or more counts. Its antigen remains unidentified. Sequencing was carried out using sorted CD4+, CD8+, or CD8+CD57+ T cells (not recorded which) from PBMCs. The TCR originated in a human donor in good health, serving as a control.

Here the CDR3 DNA reads TGTGCCAGCATCCGGACAGTACTCAATGAGCAGTTCTTC. This encodes CASIRTVLNEQFF. The V call is TRBV6-1, the J call TRBJ2-1; TRBD1 might be the D (6 bases). The length of the CDR3 is 13 residues. Trimming cost V 7 bases and J 6 bases, with 13 bases left between them. Germline loops: CDR1 MNHNS, CDR2 SASEGT.